Listed here is a single TCR beta chain. The table lists this clonotype with many counts. Its specific antigen is unknown. Compared with germline, one end of the junction differs, possibly owing to a read error. The library was produced with 5' RACE. For sequencing, an Illumina HiSeq 2500 was employed. A second PCR of roughly 7 to 11 cycles was run with a J-beta primer mix and a sample-barcoded 5' primer. A unique molecular identifier was introduced onto each TCR beta cDNA molecule by a template-switch 5' adaptor carrying 12 random nucleotides. At least 2.5 million CDR3-containing paired-end reads were obtained from each sample. All of the RNA was converted into first-strand cDNA using the Mint cDNA synthesis kit, with a TRBC-specific oligonucleotide serving as the primer. All cDNA was treated with uracil-DNA glycosylase and then went through a first 18-cycle PCR with the universal primers M1SS and BC2_uni_R. From the authors' description of their analysis: For normalization, 1 million high-quality reads were randomly selected from each sample, with every read carrying a distinct molecular identifier. Instead of being binned into consensus sequences, reads that shared molecular identifiers were thrown out. CDR3 identification, clonotype clustering and error correction used MiTCR with a Q25 quality threshold and the strictest error-elimination algorithm. Lower-bound total TCR beta diversity was estimated with a nonparametric unseen species model using Euler transformation. TCRdb reran the public reads through fastp at Q25 and MiXCR, keeping productive beta chains. CDR3 protein sequences are deduplicated, and each keeps its most common genes and DNA. The V and J calls and clone size come from TCRdb's table, not from the authors' own analysis. This sample is represented by some 710,000 distinct CDR3 sequences; 22% of them were singletons. 20% to 25% of the sample belongs to the ten largest clones.

According to the germline V gene, CDR1 reads SGHRS and CDR2 reads YFSETQ. Its CDR3 holds 14 amino acids, cysteine through phenylalanine. Only the CDR3 DNA is retained, 42 bases long and in frame from the first base. These data come from a study of blood T cells in healthy people across ages (dated by TCRdb to 2013 to 2016). About the investigation overall: In model experiments, template switching captured about one uniquely barcoded TCR beta cDNA molecule for every two T cells. Four age groups were formed from the donors: young (average around 15 years), middle-aged (just under 40), aged (around 68) and long-lived (82). Age-related changes in TCR beta repertoire diversity were measured in the study by deep sequencing normalized with unique cDNA molecular identifiers. For two donors (one aged 18 to 29 and one aged 80 or older), the study analyzed two additional independent replicas of 1 million unique cDNA reads from the same blood draw. To avoid experimental bias, donors of different ages were spread randomly across the sequencing lanes.

General conclusions and limits of the study: Since profiling was done on bulk unsorted PBMCs, naive and antigen-experienced compartments could not be conclusively compared. Observed TCR beta diversity per million T cells fell roughly linearly with age, and a significant reduction was already apparent by age roughly 40. Compared with the aged group, more naive CD4+ T cells, fewer expanded clones and increased TCR diversity were shown by the long-lived group, suggesting age selection. Estimates of total diversity based on one million sequenced T cells were regarded as lower bounds and as underestimates. Because donor CMV infection status was unknown, age-related changes in expanded clonotypes were potentially confounded. A strong correlation was found between observed TCR beta diversity and the percentage of naive T cells measured by flow cytometry.

The donors were 40 or so Caucasian individuals from Russia, aged roughly 6 to 90 years, who were systemically healthy. Around 10 milliliters of peripheral blood were drawn from each donor into EDTA-treated Vacutainer tubes. Ficoll-Paque density-gradient centrifugation was used to isolate PBMCs, with at least 6.5 million obtained per sample. Total RNA was extracted from PBMCs with Trizol reagent, with at least 5 micrograms obtained per sample. For every donor, an aliquot of PBMCs went through flow cytometry to measure the percentages of naive CD45RAhigh/CD27high T cells. The rearrangement joined TRBV5-1 to TRBJ2-7, with 7 central nucleotides matching TRBD1. This clonotype was sampled from a man in his 70s in good health. The sample taken for sequencing was blood. The nucleotides are TGTGCCAGCAGTTTACAGGGGCCTACCTACGAGCAGTACTTC. The encoded protein is CASSLQGPTYEQYF.